This T cell receptor (beta chain) was found in a study of neurological immune-mediated disorders. V shed 3 bases and J 5 bases; nucleotides not matched to a gene: 5. Looked up from germline, CDR1 is SGHRS and CDR2 is YFSETQ. The CDR3 length is 14 residues. Overall study findings and caveats: The greatest TCR clonal expansion appeared in HTLV-1-associated myelopathy and the smallest, falling below healthy controls, in multiple sclerosis.

There are many counts of this clonotype. Its antigen is currently unknown. From the 5' RACE reads, TCRdb called clonotypes with MiXCR, one entry per CDR3 protein. The sample includes about 44,000 distinct CDR3 sequences, around a fifth seen only once; the top ten take approximately 4.2%. Indicated time point: technical triplicate 3. The chain joins TRBV5-1 to TRBJ2-3; 8 nucleotides agree with TRBD2. The TCR originated in a man aged 55 to 70 with HTLV-1-associated myelopathy (HAM/TSP). Sequencing input: PBMCs. The CDR3 spells CASSSGTRVDTQYF. In DNA form, the CDR3 reads TGCGCCAGCAGCTCCGGGACTAGGGTAGATACGCAGTATTTT.